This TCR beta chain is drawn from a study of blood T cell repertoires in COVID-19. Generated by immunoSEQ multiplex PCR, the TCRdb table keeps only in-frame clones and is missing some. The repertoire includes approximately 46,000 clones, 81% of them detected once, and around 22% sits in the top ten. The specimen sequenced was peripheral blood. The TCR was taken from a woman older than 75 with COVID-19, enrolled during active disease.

The CDR3 sequence: CSVELAGAETQYF. CDR3 DNA: TGCAGCGTTGAACTAGCGGGAGCGGAGACCCAGTACTTC. This chain joins TRBV29-1 and TRBJ2-5, with TRBD2 matching over 10 bases. With V trimmed by 2 bases and J by 5 bases, 2 bases remained unmatched. This CDR3 is 13 amino acids long. Germline V CDR1 and CDR2: SQVTM, ANQGSEA. The variable domain in full, completed from reference TRBV29-1 and TRBJ2-5, reads SAVISQKPSRDICQRGTSLTIQCQVDSQVTMMFWYRQQPGQSLTLIATANQGSEATYESGFVIDKFPISRPNLTFSTLTVSNMSPEDSSIYLCSVELAGAETQYFGPGTRLLVL.